These T cell receptor beta chains were read from a single sample in a study of blood T cells in healthy people across ages. TCRdb passed the 5' RACE reads through MiXCR, listing each CDR3 protein once. The sample yields some 320,000 distinct CDR3 sequences, 25% to 30% seen once. Sequencing used blood. These receptors were obtained from a woman in her 70s in good health. CDR3s include the opening cysteine and the closing phenylalanine or tryptophan. A D gene is named only where the DNA matches it firmly. Clone sizes are given selectively: once, few, many, or a class where the clone is expanded.

CATVGVNTEAFF,TGTGCCACCGTCGGAGTGAACACTGAAGCTTTCTTT,-,TRBV12-3/TRBV12-4,-,TRBJ1-1
CSAPGFSGGRQETQYF,TGCAGTGCTCCCGGTTTTAGCGGGGGCCGACAAGAGACCCAGTACTTC,TRBD2,TRBV20-1,-,TRBJ2-5
CSADSGDYNEQFF,TGCAGTGCGGACAGCGGGGATTACAATGAGCAGTTCTTC,-,TRBV20-1,-,TRBJ2-1
CAGGTADEKLFF,TGTGCCGGCGGGACAGCGGATGAAAAACTGTTTTTT,TRBD1,TRBV7-6,once,TRBJ1-4
CASSHLPGGYEQYF,TGCGCCAGCAGCCATCTCCCAGGGGGGTACGAGCAGTACTTC,-,TRBV4-1,few,TRBJ2-7
CASSPSGQLATDTQYF,TGTGCCAGCAGCCCGTCGGGACAGCTCGCGACAGATACGCAGTATTTT,TRBD1,TRBV7-2,-,TRBJ2-3
CSGEGNYGYTF,TGCAGCGGTGAGGGAAACTATGGCTACACCTTC,-,TRBV29-1,many,TRBJ1-2
CATSRGSQMNTEAFF,TGTGCCACCAGCAGAGGTAGCCAAATGAACACTGAAGCTTTCTTT,-,TRBV15,-,TRBJ1-1
CAISGFWSPNYGYTF,TGTGCCATCAGCGGTTTCTGGAGCCCTAACTATGGCTACACCTTC,-,TRBV9,-,TRBJ1-2
CSARDGRAQETQYF,TGCAGTGCTAGGGATGGGAGGGCCCAGGAGACCCAGTACTTC,TRBD2,TRBV20-1,few,TRBJ2-5
CASSLRPSYYNEQFF,TGTGCCAGCAGTTTAAGGCCGAGTTACTACAATGAGCAGTTCTTC,-,TRBV27,-,TRBJ2-1
CASSLELAGLYNEQFF,TGTGCCAGCAGCTTGGAGCTAGCGGGCCTCTACAATGAGCAGTTCTTC,TRBD2,TRBV5-6,once,TRBJ2-1
CSAGETWGETQYF,TGCAGCGCGGGGGAAACCTGGGGAGAGACCCAGTACTTC,TRBD2,TRBV20-1,-,TRBJ2-5
CASTPGSLGSYGYTF,TGTGCCAGCACCCCCGGGAGTTTGGGATCCTATGGCTACACCTTC,-,TRBV7-3,-,TRBJ1-2
CASGQGNQPQHF,TGTGCCAGCGGCCAGGGTAATCAGCCCCAGCATTTT,-,TRBV7-2,-,TRBJ1-5
CSVEGLQETQYF,TGCAGCGTTGAGGGACTTCAAGAGACCCAGTACTTC,-,TRBV29-1,-,TRBJ2-5
CASSRQGAAIGQETQYF,TGTGCCAGCAGCCGACAGGGGGCGGCGATCGGTCAAGAGACCCAGTACTTC,TRBD1,TRBV7-8,-,TRBJ2-5
CASSSQGSGANVLTF,TGTGCCAGCAGTTCTCAGGGCTCTGGGGCCAACGTCCTGACTTTC,-,TRBV12-3/TRBV12-4,many,TRBJ2-6
CASSYLLAGVYEQYF,TGTGCCAGCAGTTATCTACTAGCGGGAGTCTACGAGCAGTACTTC,TRBD2,TRBV6-5,few,TRBJ2-7
CASSPALGPQYEQYF,TGTGCCAGCAGCCCAGCCCTGGGACCTCAATACGAGCAGTACTTC,-,TRBV7-2,few,TRBJ2-7
CASSRAEAKNIQYF,TGTGCCAGCAGTCGGGCTGAAGCCAAAAACATTCAGTACTTC,-,TRBV6-1,-,TRBJ2-4
CASTKGAGWKGSNQPQHF,TGTGCCAGTACCAAAGGGGCAGGGTGGAAAGGGAGCAATCAGCCCCAGCATTTT,-,TRBV19,-,TRBJ1-5
CASSQDPESYEQYF,TGCGCCAGCAGCCAAGATCCAGAGTCCTACGAGCAGTACTTC,-,TRBV4-1,-,TRBJ2-7
CASSHRPTGDQPQHF,TGTGCCAGCAGCCATCGCCCGACAGGGGATCAGCCCCAGCATTTT,TRBD1,TRBV11-2,many,TRBJ1-5
CASTYVNEQFF,TGTGCCAGCACCTATGTCAATGAGCAGTTCTTC,-,TRBV28,few,TRBJ2-1
CASSERGDQPQHF,TGTGCCAGCAGTGAAAGGGGCGATCAGCCCCAGCATTTT,-,TRBV6-1,-,TRBJ1-5
CATSVTGTQETQYF,TGTGCCACCAGTGTTACCGGGACCCAAGAGACCCAGTACTTC,-,TRBV24-1,many,TRBJ2-5
CASSLAKTMNTEAFF,TGTGCCAGCAGCTTAGCCAAGACGATGAACACTGAAGCTTTCTTT,-,TRBV7-9,-,TRBJ1-1
CASTPGTVQETQYF,TGTGCCAGCACCCCCGGGACGGTACAAGAGACCCAGTACTTC,-,TRBV28,-,TRBJ2-5
CASSLGGATTYEQYF,TGTGCCAGCAGCTTAGGGGGGGCAACCACCTACGAGCAGTACTTC,-,TRBV7-2,-,TRBJ2-7
CARTAYEQYF,TGTGCCAGAACAGCCTACGAGCAGTACTTC,-,TRBV5-6,-,TRBJ2-7
CASRPYFLGGLANYNEQFF,TGTGCCAGCAGGCCCTATTTTTTGGGAGGACTAGCTAATTACAATGAGCAGTTCTTC,TRBD2,TRBV12-3/TRBV12-4,-,TRBJ2-1
CASSLKEYEQYF,TGTGCCAGCAGCTTAAAGGAGTACGAGCAGTACTTC,-,TRBV7-9,few,TRBJ2-7
CASSLQGGAYEQYF,TGTGCCAGCAGTTTGCAGGGGGGAGCCTACGAGCAGTACTTC,-,TRBV12-3/TRBV12-4,many,TRBJ2-7
CSAKGTGAYNEQFF,TGCAGTGCTAAGGGGACAGGGGCCTACAATGAGCAGTTCTTC,TRBD1,TRBV20-1,few,TRBJ2-1
CASSRQYEQYF,TGTGCCAGCAGTCGCCAATACGAGCAGTACTTC,-,TRBV28,many,TRBJ2-7
CASNTISLGGEKLFF,TGTGCCAGCAACACGATATCTCTGGGGGGAGAAAAACTGTTTTTT,-,TRBV2,-,TRBJ1-4
CSVEGTGPGEGYTF,TGCAGCGTTGAAGGAACCGGGCCAGGAGAGGGCTACACCTTC,-,TRBV29-1,few,TRBJ1-2
CASSSGPSGSYEQYF,TGCGCCAGCAGCTCGGGTCCCTCTGGTTCCTACGAGCAGTACTTC,-,TRBV5-1,few,TRBJ2-7
CASERGRKAQFF,TGTGCCAGCGAAAGGGGGCGTAAGGCGCAGTTCTTC,TRBD1,TRBV6-1,-,TRBJ2-1
CASSQGTSGSSRETQYF,TGTGCCAGCAGCCAAGGGACTAGCGGATCCTCGCGGGAGACCCAGTACTTC,TRBD2,TRBV3-1,few,TRBJ2-5
CASILDRDNEQFF,TGTGCCAGCATTTTAGACAGGGACAATGAGCAGTTCTTC,-,TRBV21-1,few,TRBJ2-1
CASSLQGTHSNQPQHF,TGTGCCAGCAGCTTACAGGGAACCCATAGCAATCAGCCCCAGCATTTT,-,TRBV7-2,few,TRBJ1-5